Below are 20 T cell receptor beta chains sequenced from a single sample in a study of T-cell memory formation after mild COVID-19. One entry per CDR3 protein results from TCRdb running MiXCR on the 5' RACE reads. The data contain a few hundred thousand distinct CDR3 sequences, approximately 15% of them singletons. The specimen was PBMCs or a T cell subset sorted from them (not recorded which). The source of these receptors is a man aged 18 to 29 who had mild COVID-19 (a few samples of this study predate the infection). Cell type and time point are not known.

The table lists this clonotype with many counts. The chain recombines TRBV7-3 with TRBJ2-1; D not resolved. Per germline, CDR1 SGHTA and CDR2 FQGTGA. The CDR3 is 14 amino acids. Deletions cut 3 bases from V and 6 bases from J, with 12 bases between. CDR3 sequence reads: CASSFSGQFNEQFF. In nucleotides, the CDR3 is TGTGCCAGCAGCTTCTCTGGCCAGTTCAATGAGCAGTTCTTC. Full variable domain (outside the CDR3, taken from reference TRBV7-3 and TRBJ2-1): GAGVSQTPSNKVTEKGKYVELRCDPISGHTALYWYRQSLGQGPEFLIYFQGTGAADDSGLPNDRFFAVRPEGSVSTLKIQRTERGDSAVYLCASSFSGQFNEQFFGPGTRLTVL.

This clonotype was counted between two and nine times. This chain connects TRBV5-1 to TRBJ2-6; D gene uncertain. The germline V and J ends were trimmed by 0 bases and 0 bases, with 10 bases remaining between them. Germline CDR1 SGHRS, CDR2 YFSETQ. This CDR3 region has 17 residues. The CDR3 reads CASSLDSPSSGANVLTF. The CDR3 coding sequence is TGCGCCAGCAGCTTGGACAGTCCGAGCTCTGGGGCCAACGTCCTGACTTTC.

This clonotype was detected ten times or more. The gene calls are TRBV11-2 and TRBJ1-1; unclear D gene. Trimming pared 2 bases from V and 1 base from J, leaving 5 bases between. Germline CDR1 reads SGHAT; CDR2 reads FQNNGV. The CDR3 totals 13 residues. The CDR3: CASSLQQNTEAFF. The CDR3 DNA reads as TGTGCCAGCAGCTTACAGCAGAACACTGAAGCTTTCTTT.

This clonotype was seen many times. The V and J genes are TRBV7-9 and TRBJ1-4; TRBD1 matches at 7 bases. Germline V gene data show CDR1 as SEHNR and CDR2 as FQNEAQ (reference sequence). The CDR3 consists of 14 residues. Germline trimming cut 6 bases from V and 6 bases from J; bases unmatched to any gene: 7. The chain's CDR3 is CASSSQGPYEKLFF. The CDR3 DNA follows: TGTGCCAGCAGTTCACAGGGGCCTTATGAAAAACTGTTTTTT.

The CDR3 DNA reads TGTGCCACCAGCAGAGACCTGACCCGCCTTGGTGAAAAACTGTTTTTT. Translated: CATSRDLTRLGEKLFF. The rearrangement uses TRBV15 and TRBJ1-4; D uncertain. Trimming stripped 0 bases from V and 7 bases from J, with 15 bases between. This CDR3 spans 16 amino acids. CDR1 is LNHNV, CDR2 YYDKDF, per germline (reference sequence).

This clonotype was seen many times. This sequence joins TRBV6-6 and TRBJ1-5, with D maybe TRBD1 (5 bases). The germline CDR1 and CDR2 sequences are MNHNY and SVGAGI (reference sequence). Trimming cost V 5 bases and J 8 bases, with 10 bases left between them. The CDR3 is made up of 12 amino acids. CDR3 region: CASSRDAEPQHF. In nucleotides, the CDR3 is TGTGCCAGCAGTCGGGACGCCGAGCCCCAGCATTTT.

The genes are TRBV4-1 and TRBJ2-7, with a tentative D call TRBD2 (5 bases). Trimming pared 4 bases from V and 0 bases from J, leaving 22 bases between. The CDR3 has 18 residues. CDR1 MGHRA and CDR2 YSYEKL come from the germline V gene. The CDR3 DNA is TGCGCCAGCAGCCCACTCTATGGTCGGGGAAGTCCCTCCTACGAGCAGTACGTC. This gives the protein CASSPLYGRGSPSYEQYV.

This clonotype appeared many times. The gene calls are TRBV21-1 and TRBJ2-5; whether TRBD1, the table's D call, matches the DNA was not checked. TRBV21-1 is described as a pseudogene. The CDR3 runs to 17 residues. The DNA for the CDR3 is TGTGCCAGCAGCCGTGCCATCCGGGCCATGCGACAAGAGACCCAGTACTTC. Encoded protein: CASSRAIRAMRQETQYF.

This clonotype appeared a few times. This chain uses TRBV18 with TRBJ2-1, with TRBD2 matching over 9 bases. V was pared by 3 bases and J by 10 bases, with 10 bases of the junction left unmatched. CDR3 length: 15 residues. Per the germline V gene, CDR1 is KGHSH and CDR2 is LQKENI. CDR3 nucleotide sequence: TGTGCCAGCTCACCTAGACAGGCGGGGGGGCCCGAGCAGTTCTTC. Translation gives CASSPRQAGGPEQFF.

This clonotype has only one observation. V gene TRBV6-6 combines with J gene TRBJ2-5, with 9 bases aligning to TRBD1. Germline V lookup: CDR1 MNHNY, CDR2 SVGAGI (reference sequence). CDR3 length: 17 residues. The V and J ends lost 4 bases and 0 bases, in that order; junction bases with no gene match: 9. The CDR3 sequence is CASSSTRGQGYQETQYF. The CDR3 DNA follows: TGTGCCAGCAGTTCAACACGTGGACAGGGGTACCAAGAGACCCAGTACTTC.

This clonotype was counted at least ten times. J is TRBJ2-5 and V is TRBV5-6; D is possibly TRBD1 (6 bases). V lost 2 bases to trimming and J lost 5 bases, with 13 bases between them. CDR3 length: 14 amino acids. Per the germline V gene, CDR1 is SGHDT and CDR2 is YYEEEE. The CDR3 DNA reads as TGTGCCAGCAGCTTCCCCGGGACACGGGAGACCCAGTACTTC. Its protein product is CASSFPGTRETQYF.

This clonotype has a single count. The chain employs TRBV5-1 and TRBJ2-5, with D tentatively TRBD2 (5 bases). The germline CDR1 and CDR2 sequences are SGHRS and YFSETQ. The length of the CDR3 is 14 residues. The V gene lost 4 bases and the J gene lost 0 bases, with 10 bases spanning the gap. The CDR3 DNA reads TGCGCCAGCAGCCGGACGGGGTACCAAGAGACCCAGTACTTC. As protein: CASSRTGYQETQYF.

CDR3 sequence: CATSLRGAWGYTF. As DNA, the CDR3 is TGTGCCACCTCCCTCCGGGGGGCCTGGGGCTACACCTTC. The chain joins TRBV6-5 to TRBJ1-2, with D tentatively TRBD1 (6 bases). Trimming took 10 bases from V and 8 from J, leaving 20 bases between them. This CDR3 contains 13 residues. Germline V gives CDR1 MNHEY, CDR2 SVGAGI.

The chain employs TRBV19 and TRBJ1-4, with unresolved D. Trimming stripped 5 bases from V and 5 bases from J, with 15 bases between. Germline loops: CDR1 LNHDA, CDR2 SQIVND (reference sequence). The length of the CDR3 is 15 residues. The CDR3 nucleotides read TGTGCCAGTAGTCAAACTCTGGGGATGAATGAAAAACTGTTTTTT. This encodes CASSQTLGMNEKLFF.

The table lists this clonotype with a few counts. The CDR3 region is CASSATTNTEAFF. CDR3 in DNA: TGTGCCAGCAGCGCTACGACGAACACTGAAGCTTTCTTT. The V call is TRBV9, the J call TRBJ1-1; D remains ambiguous. Trimming pared 3 bases from V and 1 base from J, leaving 7 bases between. The CDR3 contains 13 residues. The germline V gene has CDR1 SGDLS and CDR2 YYNGEE.

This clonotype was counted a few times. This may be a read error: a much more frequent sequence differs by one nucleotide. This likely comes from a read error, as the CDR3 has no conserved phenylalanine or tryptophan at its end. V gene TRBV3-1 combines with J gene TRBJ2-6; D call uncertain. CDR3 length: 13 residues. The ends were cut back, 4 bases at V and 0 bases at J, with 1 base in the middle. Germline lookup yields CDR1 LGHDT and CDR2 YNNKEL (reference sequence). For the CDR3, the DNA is TGTGCCAGCAGCCCCTCTGGGGCCAACGTCCTGACTCTC. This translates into CASSPSGANVLTL.

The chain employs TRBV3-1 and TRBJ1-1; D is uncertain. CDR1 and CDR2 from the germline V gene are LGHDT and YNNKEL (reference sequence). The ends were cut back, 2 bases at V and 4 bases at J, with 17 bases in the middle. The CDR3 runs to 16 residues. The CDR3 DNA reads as TGTGCCAGCAGCCAATACCCTTATTCGGGTACCACTGAAGCTTTCTTT. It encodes CASSQYPYSGTTEAFF.

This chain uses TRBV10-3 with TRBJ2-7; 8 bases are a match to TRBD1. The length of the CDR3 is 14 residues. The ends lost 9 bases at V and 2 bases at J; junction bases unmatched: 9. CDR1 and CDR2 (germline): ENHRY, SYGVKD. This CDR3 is CAMGDRGPTYEQYF. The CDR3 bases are TGTGCCATGGGAGACAGGGGACCTACCTACGAGCAGTACTTC.

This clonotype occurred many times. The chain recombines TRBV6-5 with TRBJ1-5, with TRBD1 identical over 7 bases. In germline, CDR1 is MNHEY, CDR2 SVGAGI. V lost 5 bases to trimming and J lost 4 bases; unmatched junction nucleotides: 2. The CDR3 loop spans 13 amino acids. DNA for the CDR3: TGTGCCAGCAGTGGCAGGGGGAATCAGCCCCAGCATTTT. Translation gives CASSGRGNQPQHF.

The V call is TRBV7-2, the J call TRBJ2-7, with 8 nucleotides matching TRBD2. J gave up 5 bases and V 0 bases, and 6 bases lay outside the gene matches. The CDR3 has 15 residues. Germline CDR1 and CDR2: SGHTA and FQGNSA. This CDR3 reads CASSLAGRGVDEQYF. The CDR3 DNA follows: TGTGCCAGCAGCTTAGCGGGGCGGGGGGTGGACGAGCAGTACTTC.